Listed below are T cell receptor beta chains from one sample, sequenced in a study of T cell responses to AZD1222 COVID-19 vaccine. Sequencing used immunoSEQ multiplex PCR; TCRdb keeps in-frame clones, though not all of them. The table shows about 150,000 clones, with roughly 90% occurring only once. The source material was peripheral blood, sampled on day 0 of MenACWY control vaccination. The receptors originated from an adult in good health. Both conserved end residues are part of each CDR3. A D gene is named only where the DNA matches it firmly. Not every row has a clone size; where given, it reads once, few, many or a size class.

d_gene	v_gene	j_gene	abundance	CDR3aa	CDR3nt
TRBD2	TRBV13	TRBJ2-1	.	CASSSPPWTSGGSQDEQFF	TGTGCCAGCAGCTCCCCCCCTTGGACTAGCGGGGGGTCTCAGGATGAGCAGTTCTTC
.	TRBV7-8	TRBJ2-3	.	CASSSTGFSTDTQYF	TGTGCCAGCAGCTCAACAGGTTTTAGCACAGATACGCAGTATTTT
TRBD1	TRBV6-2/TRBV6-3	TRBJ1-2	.	CASSLGTGNYGYTF	TGTGCCAGCAGCCTCGGGACAGGGAACTATGGCTACACCTTC
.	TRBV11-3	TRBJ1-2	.	CASSPRRDYGYTF	TGTGCCAGCAGCCCCAGAAGAGACTATGGCTACACCTTC
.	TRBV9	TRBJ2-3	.	CASSRAAGLDTQYF	TGTGCCAGCAGCCGTGCGGCGGGCCTGGATACGCAGTATTTT
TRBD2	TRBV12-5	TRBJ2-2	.	CASGLDPRAGGTGELFF	TGTGCTAGTGGTTTGGACCCCCGGGCGGGAGGGACCGGGGAGCTGTTTTTT
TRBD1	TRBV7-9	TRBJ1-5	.	CASSRGQKNQPQHF	TGTGCCAGCAGTCGGGGACAGAAGAATCAGCCCCAGCATTTT
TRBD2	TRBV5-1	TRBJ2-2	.	CASSLLRPFTRLAGPGELFF	TGCGCCAGCAGCTTGCTACGCCCCTTCACACGACTAGCGGGACCCGGGGAGCTGTTTTTT
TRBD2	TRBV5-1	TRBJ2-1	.	CASSGGGLAATISYNEQFF	TGCGCCAGCAGCGGAGGGGGACTAGCGGCGACCATCTCCTACAATGAGCAGTTCTTC
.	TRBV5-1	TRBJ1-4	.	CASSLLGTNEKLFF	TGCGCCAGCAGCCTCCTCGGAACTAATGAAAAACTGTTTTTT
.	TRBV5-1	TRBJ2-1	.	CASSFEGLFYNEQFF	TGCGCCAGCAGCTTCGAGGGGCTGTTCTACAATGAGCAGTTCTTC
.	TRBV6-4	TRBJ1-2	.	CASSSGAGYGYTF	TGTGCCAGCAGCAGTGGAGCAGGCTATGGCTACACCTTC
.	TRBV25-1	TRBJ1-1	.	CASSESQGPGTEAFF	TGTGCCAGCAGTGAATCACAGGGCCCAGGGACTGAAGCTTTCTTT
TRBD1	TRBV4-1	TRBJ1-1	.	CASSQPRGTGRTEAFF	TGCGCCAGCAGCCAACCCCGTGGGACAGGGAGGACTGAAGCTTTCTTT
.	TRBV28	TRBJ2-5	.	CASGWAAETQYF	TGTGCCAGCGGTTGGGCAGCAGAGACCCAGTACTTC
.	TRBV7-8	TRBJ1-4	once	CASSLTTTNEKLFF	TGTGCCAGCAGCCTGACAACAACTAATGAAAAACTGTTTTTT
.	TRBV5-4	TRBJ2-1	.	CASSLPNGAVTYNEQFF	TGTGCCAGCAGCTTGCCCAATGGGGCAGTTACCTACAATGAGCAGTTCTTC
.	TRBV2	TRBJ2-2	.	CASKLETNTGELFF	TGTGCCAGCAAGCTAGAGACGAACACCGGGGAGCTGTTTTTT
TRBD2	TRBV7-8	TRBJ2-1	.	CASSPGLAVDSYNEQFF	TGTGCCAGCAGCCCGGGACTAGCGGTGGACTCCTACAATGAGCAGTTCTTC
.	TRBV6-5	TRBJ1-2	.	CASRAGTLYGYTF	TGTGCCAGCAGGGCCGGGACCCTCTATGGCTACACCTTC
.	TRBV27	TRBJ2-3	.	CASSQPPPDTQYF	TGTGCCAGCAGCCAACCCCCCCCAGATACGCAGTATTTT
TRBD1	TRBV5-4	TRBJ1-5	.	CASSQGAEGQPQHF	TGTGCCAGCAGTCAGGGGGCTGAAGGACAGCCCCAGCATTTT
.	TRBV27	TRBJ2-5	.	CASSLSRARKTQYF	TGTGCCAGCAGTTTATCCAGGGCCAGAAAGACCCAGTACTTC
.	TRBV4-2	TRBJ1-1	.	CASRLGGPNTEAFF	TGTGCCAGCCGCTTGGGGGGCCCGAACACTGAAGCTTTCTTT
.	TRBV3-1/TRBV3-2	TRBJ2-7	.	CASSQGIAASYEQYF	TGTGCCAGCAGCCAAGGGATAGCGGCCTCCTACGAGCAGTACTTC
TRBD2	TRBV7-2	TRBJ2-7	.	CASSLTSGSISGKQYF	TGTGCCAGCAGCCTGACTAGCGGGAGTATTTCGGGGAAGCAGTACTTC
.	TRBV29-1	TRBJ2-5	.	CSVGIGGGETQYF	TGCAGCGTTGGGATCGGCGGAGGGGAGACCCAGTACTTC
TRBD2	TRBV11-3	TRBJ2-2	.	CASSLPVSSGGNTGELFF	TGTGCCAGCAGCCTCCCCGTTTCTAGCGGGGGGAACACCGGGGAGCTGTTTTTT
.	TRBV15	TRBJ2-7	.	CATSRVDGYEQYF	TGTGCCACCAGCAGAGTCGACGGCTACGAGCAGTACTTC
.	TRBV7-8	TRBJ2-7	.	CASSPRGGLNYEQYF	TGTGCCAGCAGCCCAAGGGGCGGGCTCAATTACGAGCAGTACTTC
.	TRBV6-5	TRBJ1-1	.	CASSFSGKATEAFF	TGTGCCAGCAGTTTTTCAGGGAAGGCGACTGAAGCTTTCTTT
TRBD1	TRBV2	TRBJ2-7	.	CASSEVKGAGGFGEQYF	TGTGCCAGCAGTGAAGTTAAAGGGGCAGGGGGTTTCGGCGAGCAGTACTTC
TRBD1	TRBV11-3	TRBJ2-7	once	CASSLEGENRGIYEQYF	TGTGCCAGCAGCTTAGAGGGGGAAAACAGGGGAATCTACGAGCAGTACTTC
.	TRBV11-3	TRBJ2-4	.	CASSLGPLIQYF	TGTGCCAGCAGCTTAGGGCCCCTCATTCAGTACTTC
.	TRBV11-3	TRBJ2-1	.	CASSLDPPASQFF	TGTGCCAGCAGCTTAGATCCGCCGGCCTCGCAGTTCTTC
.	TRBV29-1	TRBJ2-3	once	CSGLSEGGSDTQYF	TGCAGCGGCCTATCCGAGGGAGGTTCAGATACGCAGTATTTT
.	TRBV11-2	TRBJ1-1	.	CASSLVIEAFF	TGTGCCAGCAGCTTAGTGATTGAAGCTTTCTTT
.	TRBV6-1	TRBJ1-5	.	CASTARSLQPQHF	TGTGCCAGCACCGCGAGAAGCCTTCAGCCCCAGCATTTT
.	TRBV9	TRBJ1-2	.	CASSASGAPHGYTF	TGTGCCAGCAGCGCGTCAGGGGCGCCCCATGGCTACACCTTC
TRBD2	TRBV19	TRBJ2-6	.	CASRPGLAGSSGANVLTF	TGTGCCAGTAGGCCGGGACTAGCGGGAAGCTCTGGGGCCAACGTCCTGACTTTC
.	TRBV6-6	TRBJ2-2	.	CATRPGTGELFF	TGTGCCACTAGGCCGGGAACCGGGGAGCTGTTTTTT